The sequence of this T cell receptor beta chain was determined in a study of cytomegalovirus exposure and HLA in healthy donors. The study's findings and limits: Among the most significant clusters, several appeared linked to common viral pathogens in a later analysis. Later on, analysis showed that most CMV-associated TCR beta chains appeared to be HLA-restricted. Sequencing depth roughly uniform across donors was assumed in presence/absence analyses.

The study ran its PCR with 60 Vbeta and 13 Jbeta primers. The data were produced by immunoSEQ multiplex PCR, yet TCRdb's version contains in-frame clones alone and is incomplete. The sample shows nearly 300,000 clones, 86% of them seen only once. This clone was counted a single time. Its antigen remains unidentified. The sample taken for sequencing was PBMCs. This TCR was sampled from a middle-aged man in good health and CMV-seropositive.

The CDR3 DNA is TGTGCCAGCAGCCTGGTAGCGGGCGCGGATGAGCAGTTCTTC. This codes for CASSLVAGADEQFF. V usage is TRBV13 and J usage is TRBJ2-1; 7 bases are shared with TRBD2. Germline lookup yields CDR1 PRHDT and CDR2 FYEKMQ (reference sequence). The CDR3 spans 14 residues. Germline trimming cut 5 bases from V and 8 bases from J; bases unmatched to any gene: 9.